Below are 7 T cell receptor beta chains sequenced from a single sample in a study of response to subunit inactivated influenza vaccine. TCRdb ran MiXCR on the RT-PCR reads and lists one entry per CDR3 protein. The table has 500,000 to 600,000 distinct CDR3 sequences, approximately 10% seen once. The same sample was also studied in work on T cells expressing NK-cell markers. That study adds: TCR beta cDNA was generated via 5'RACE template switching incorporating UMIs.

Sequenced material: PBMCs from blood, taken on the day of vaccination. These TCRs come from a man in his fifties who received an inactivated influenza vaccine.

This clonotype was detected only a few times. This chain uses TRBV20-1 with TRBJ2-7; TRBD2 matches at 7 bases. V dropped 5 bases and J dropped 10; count of bases not matched to a gene: 32. Germline V gene data show CDR1 as DFQATT and CDR2 as SNEGSKA (reference sequence). The CDR3 runs 19 residues. CDR3 coding DNA: TGCAGTGCTCAGCCCTATCTTCAGGGAGGGCTAACCGGTAGCCCAACTCAGTACTTC. As protein: CSAQPYLQGGLTGSPTQYF.

V and J are TRBV6-5 and TRBJ2-3; unclear D gene. Trimming took 5 bases from V and 4 from J, leaving 16 bases between them. The germline CDR1 and CDR2 sequences are MNHEY and SVGAGI. The CDR3 runs 15 residues. The CDR3 nucleotides are TGTGCCAGCAGTCTACTTCCCGGAAGCGCAGATACGCAGTATTTT. Amino acid sequence: CASSLLPGSADTQYF.

This clonotype was observed a handful of times. The chain joins TRBV18 to TRBJ1-1; possibly TRBD1 for D (5 bases). The CDR3 totals 14 residues. V was trimmed by 5 bases and J by 1 base, leaving 11 bases between them. The germline CDR1 and CDR2 sequences are KGHSH and LQKENI. CDR3 sequence (DNA): TGTGCCAGCTCAACTTTGGGGGGGAACACTGAAGCTTTCTTT. Encoded protein: CASSTLGGNTEAFF.

This chain connects TRBV20-1 to TRBJ2-5, with 7 bases matching TRBD1. Germline values: CDR1 DFQATT, CDR2 SNEGSKA (reference sequence). CDR3 size: 12 residues. Losses at the gene ends were 5 bases for V and 9 bases for J; bases not matched to a gene: 9. In DNA, the CDR3 is TGCAGTGCTCCCGGGACAGCTCGGTCCCAGTACTTC. Its translation: CSAPGTARSQYF.

In this sample, this clonotype turned up a few times. V gene TRBV7-2 combines with J gene TRBJ2-2, with TRBD1 matching over 8 bases. Per the germline V gene, CDR1 is SGHTA and CDR2 is FQGNSA. The trim removed 5 bases at V and 4 bases at J, leaving 9 bases unmatched. The CDR3 consists of 16 residues. CDR3 residues: CASSPRQGMSTGELFF. Written as DNA, the CDR3 is TGTGCCAGCAGCCCAAGACAGGGGATGAGCACCGGGGAGCTGTTTTTT.

This clonotype was counted a few times. The chain carries TRBV6-5 and TRBJ2-1; D not certain. V lost 0 bases and J 9 bases, leaving 9 bases between the germline ends. The CDR3 runs 13 residues. Germline V gene sequence: CDR1 MNHEY, CDR2 SVGAGI. The CDR3, as DNA: TGTGCCAGCAGTTACTCGGGCCAGAGTGAGCAGTTCTTC. The encoded protein is CASSYSGQSEQFF.

This chain connects TRBV12-3 or TRBV12-4 to TRBJ2-3, with D hard to call. V was clipped by 8 bases and J by 2 bases, with 14 bases between them. This CDR3 comprises 14 residues. The CDR3 reads CASVLSGHTDTQYF. The DNA for the CDR3 is TGTGCCAGCGTCCTTTCTGGGCACACAGATACGCAGTATTTT.